These 13 T cell receptor beta chains share one sample of origin, sequenced in a study of breast tumors, draining lymph nodes, adjacent tissues. Axillary draining lymph nodes of breast cancer patients supplied the node samples. Using its own MiXCR run on the multiplex PCR reads, TCRdb lists one record per CDR3 protein. Of approximately 230,000 distinct CDR3 sequences listed, 30% to 35% were seen once; the top ten hold 3% to 4.5%. Sequencing was done on a sample of axillary lymph node tissue. All receptors derive from a female donor with breast cancer. Some clones in this sample may be carry-over from other donors' samples.

Many counts were recorded for this clonotype. This chain connects TRBV24-1 to TRBJ2-2; D is possibly TRBD1 or TRBD2 (6 bases each). The CDR3 length is 12 residues. Trimming took 9 bases from V and 5 from J, leaving 9 bases between them. CDR1 KGHDR and CDR2 SFDVKD come from the germline V gene. The CDR3 reads CATLGGTGELFF. In nucleotides, the CDR3 is TGTGCCACCCTAGGGGGGACCGGGGAGCTGTTTTTT.

The rearrangement joins TRBV30 to TRBJ2-7; 10 nucleotides align to TRBD1. V shed 8 bases and J 1 base; nucleotides not matched to a gene: 14. Germline CDR1 and CDR2: GTSNPN and SVGIG (reference sequence). The length of the CDR3 is 16 residues. CDR3 loop: CASSASRDRGSYEQYF. DNA of the CDR3: TGTGCCAGTAGTGCATCCCGGGACAGGGGTTCCTACGAGCAGTACTTC.

Ten or more counts support this clonotype. The chain carries TRBV19 and TRBJ2-2; the match to TRBD1 covers 10 bases. V lost 8 bases, J lost 6 bases, and 6 bases stayed unmatched. This CDR3 region has 14 residues. Germline V gene sequence: CDR1 LNHDA, CDR2 SQIVND (reference sequence). The CDR3 spells CASRQGASAGELFF. CDR3 in DNA: TGTGCCAGTCGACAGGGGGCCTCAGCCGGGGAGCTGTTTTTT.

V gene TRBV9 combines with J gene TRBJ2-4; 10 bases are a match to TRBD2. This CDR3 comprises 13 residues. Looked up from germline, CDR1 is SGDLS and CDR2 is YYNGEE. The V and J ends lost 4 bases and 6 bases, in that order; junction bases with no gene match: 1. CDR3 in amino acids: CASSSSGRNIQYF. The DNA for the CDR3 is TGTGCCAGCAGCTCTAGCGGGAGAAACATTCAGTACTTC.

Ten or more counts support this clonotype. The chain employs TRBV24-1 and TRBJ2-3; TRBD2 matches at 10 bases. Germline V lookup: CDR1 KGHDR, CDR2 SFDVKD. J was trimmed by 5 bases and V by 0 bases; bases with no gene match: 4. The CDR3 loop spans 16 amino acids. Written as DNA, the CDR3 is TGTGCCACCAGTGATTTGAAGCGGGAGGGCGGAGATACGCAGTATTTT. This encodes CATSDLKREGGDTQYF.

There are many counts of this clonotype. The chain carries TRBV19 and TRBJ2-3; D is perhaps TRBD1 (6 bases). V lost 1 base to trimming and J lost 3 bases, with 11 bases between them. This CDR3 is 15 amino acids long. CDR1 is LNHDA, CDR2 SQIVND, per germline (reference sequence). The CDR3 is CASSIGDRQTDTQYF. As DNA, the CDR3 is TGTGCCAGTAGTATAGGAGACAGGCAAACAGATACGCAGTATTTT.

A few counts support this clonotype. It may be a read error: a sequence one base away is much more abundant. The chain is built from TRBV11-1 and TRBJ2-6; D ambiguous. The V gene lost 6 bases and the J gene lost 4 bases, with 22 bases spanning the gap. The length of the CDR3 is 18 residues. Germline CDR1 SGHAT, CDR2 FQDESV (reference sequence). DNA for the CDR3: TGTGCCAGCAGGAATACCCGGGCGGCGGCGCGCGGGGCCAACGTCCTGACTTTC. Residues: CASRNTRAAARGANVLTF.

The chain couples TRBV10-3 to TRBJ1-2; weak D call: TRBD1 (5 bases). V gave up 10 bases and J gave up 3 bases, with 21 bases separating them. The germline CDR1 and CDR2 sequences are ENHRY and SYGVKD. The CDR3 extends over 15 amino acids. CDR3 in amino acids: CATSLGKGLDYGYTF. In DNA form, the CDR3 reads TGTGCCACTTCCCTCGGTAAGGGACTCGACTATGGCTACACCTTC.

This clonotype was recorded at least ten times. The V gene is TRBV7-9, the J gene TRBJ1-2; D not resolved. Germline CDR1 SEHNR, CDR2 FQNEAQ (reference sequence). The CDR3 consists of 17 residues. V was shortened by 6 bases and J by 5 bases, with 25 bases between the two germline ends. CDR3 loop: CASRPPSQRSAGYGYTF. CDR3 in DNA: TGTGCCAGCAGACCCCCCTCCCAACGCTCGGCGGGATATGGCTACACCTTC.

As to this clonotype: This CDR3 is missing its conserved last phenylalanine or tryptophan, likely due to a read error. The DNA is left out, because the CDR3 cannot be placed on it with certainty; the CDR3 is given as TCRdb lists it. The chain carries TRBV25-1 and TRBJ2-3. Germline values: CDR1 MGHDK, CDR2 SYGVNS. The CDR3 region is 11 residues in length, termini included. CDR3 sequence: CASRLTDTQTL.

This clonotype was found many times. V usage is TRBV29-1 and J usage is TRBJ1-2, with D tentatively TRBD1 (6 bases). The CDR3 covers 14 residues. Trimming removed 1 base at V and 8 bases at J, with 17 bases between. Germline CDR1 SQVTM, CDR2 ANQGSEA. The CDR3 nucleotides are TGCAGCGTTGAAGGAAGGCAGGGGATTAGGGGCTACACCTTC. Translated, it gives CSVEGRQGIRGYTF.

There are a few counts of this clonotype. This chain joins TRBV7-9 and TRBJ1-1; the D is unclear. The V end was cut by 0 bases, the J end by 5 bases, with 13 bases between. The CDR3 is made up of 15 amino acids. Germline V gene data show CDR1 as SEHNR and CDR2 as FQNEAQ (reference sequence). CDR3 sequence (DNA): TGTGCCAGCAGCTTAGCGGCCACAACTGGAACTGAAGCTTTCTTT. Its translation: CASSLAATTGTEAFF.

The chain links TRBV7-3 to TRBJ1-1, with a tentative D call TRBD1 (5 bases). CDR3 length: 15 residues. Germline values: CDR1 SGHTA, CDR2 FQGTGA. Between the trimmed V and J ends, which lost 5 bases and 8 bases, there was a span of 21 bases. CDR3: CASSNPTVSHLEAFF. The CDR3 bases are TGTGCCAGCAGCAACCCGACAGTCTCACATCTAGAAGCTTTCTTT.